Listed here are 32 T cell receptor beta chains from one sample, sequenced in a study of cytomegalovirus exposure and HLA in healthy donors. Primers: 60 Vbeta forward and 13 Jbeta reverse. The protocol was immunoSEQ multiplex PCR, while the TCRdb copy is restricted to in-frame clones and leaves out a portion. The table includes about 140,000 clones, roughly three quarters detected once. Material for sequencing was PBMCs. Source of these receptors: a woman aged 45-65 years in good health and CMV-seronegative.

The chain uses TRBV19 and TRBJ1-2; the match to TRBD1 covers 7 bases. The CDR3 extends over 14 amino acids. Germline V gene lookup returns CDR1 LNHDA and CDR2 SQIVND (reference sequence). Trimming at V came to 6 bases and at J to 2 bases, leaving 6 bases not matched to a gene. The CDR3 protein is CASRQQGLNYGYTF. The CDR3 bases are TGTGCCAGTAGGCAACAGGGGCTAAACTATGGCTACACCTTC.

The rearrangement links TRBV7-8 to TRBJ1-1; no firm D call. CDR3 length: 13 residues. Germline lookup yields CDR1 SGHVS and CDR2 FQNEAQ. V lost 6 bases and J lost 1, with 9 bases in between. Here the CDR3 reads CASSFTENTEAFF. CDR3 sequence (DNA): TGTGCCAGCAGTTTTACAGAGAACACTGAAGCTTTCTTT.

CDR3 residues: CAIRGQDNSPLHF. The CDR3 DNA reads as TGTGCCATCAGGGGACAGGATAATTCACCCCTCCACTTT. This chain links TRBV10-3 with TRBJ1-6; 8 nucleotides agree with TRBD1. The CDR3 is made up of 13 amino acids. J was trimmed by 5 bases and V by 6 bases; bases with no gene match: 0. Germline CDR1 and CDR2: ENHRY and SYGVKD.

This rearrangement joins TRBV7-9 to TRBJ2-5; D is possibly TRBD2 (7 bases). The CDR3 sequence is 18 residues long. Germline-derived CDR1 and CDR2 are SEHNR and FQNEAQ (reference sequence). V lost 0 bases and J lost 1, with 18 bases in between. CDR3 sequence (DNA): TGTGCCAGCAGCTTAGCGTTACACCTAGGGGGGGGCCAAGAGACCCAGTACTTC. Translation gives CASSLALHLGGGQETQYF.

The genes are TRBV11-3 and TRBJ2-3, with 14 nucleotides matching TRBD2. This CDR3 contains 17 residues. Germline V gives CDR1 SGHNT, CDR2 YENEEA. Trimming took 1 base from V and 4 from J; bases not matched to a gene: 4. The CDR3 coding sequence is TGTGCCAGCAGCTTAGGACTAGCGGGGGGGCGGGCAGATACGCAGTATTTT. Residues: CASSLGLAGGRADTQYF.

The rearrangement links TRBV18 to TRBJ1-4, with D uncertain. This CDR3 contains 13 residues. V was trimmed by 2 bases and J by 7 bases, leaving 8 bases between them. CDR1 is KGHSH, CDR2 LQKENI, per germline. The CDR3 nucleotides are TGTGCCAGCTCACCATCAGTCGCTGAAAAACTGTTTTTT. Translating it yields CASSPSVAEKLFF.

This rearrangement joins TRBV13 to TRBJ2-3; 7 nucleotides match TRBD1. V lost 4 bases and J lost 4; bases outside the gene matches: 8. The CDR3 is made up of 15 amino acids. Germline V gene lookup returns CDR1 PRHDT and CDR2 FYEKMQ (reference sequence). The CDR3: CASSYRQGWSDTQYF. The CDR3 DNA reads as TGTGCCAGCAGCTACCGACAGGGCTGGTCAGATACGCAGTATTTT.

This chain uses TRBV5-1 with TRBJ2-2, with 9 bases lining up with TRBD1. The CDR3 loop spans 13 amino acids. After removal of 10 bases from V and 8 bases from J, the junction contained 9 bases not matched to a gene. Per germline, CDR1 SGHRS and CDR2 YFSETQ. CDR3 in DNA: TGCGCCGTACCGGGACAGGGTGAAGGGGAGCTGTTTTTT. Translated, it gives CAVPGQGEGELFF.

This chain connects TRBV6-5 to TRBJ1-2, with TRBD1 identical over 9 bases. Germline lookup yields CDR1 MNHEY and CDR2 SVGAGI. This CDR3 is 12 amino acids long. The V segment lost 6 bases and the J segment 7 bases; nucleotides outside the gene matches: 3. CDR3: CASSRQGVGYTF. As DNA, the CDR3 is TGTGCCAGCAGCCGACAGGGGGTTGGCTACACCTTC.

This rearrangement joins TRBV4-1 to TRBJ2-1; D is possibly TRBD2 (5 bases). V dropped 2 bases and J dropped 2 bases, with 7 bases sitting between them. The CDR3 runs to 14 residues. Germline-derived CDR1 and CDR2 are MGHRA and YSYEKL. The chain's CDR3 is CASSQPGTYNEQFF. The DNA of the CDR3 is TGCGCCAGCAGCCAACCGGGGACCTACAATGAGCAGTTCTTC.

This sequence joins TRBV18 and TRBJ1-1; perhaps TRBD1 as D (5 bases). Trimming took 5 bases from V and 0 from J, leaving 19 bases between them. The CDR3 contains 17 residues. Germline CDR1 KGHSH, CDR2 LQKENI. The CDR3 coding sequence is TGTGCCAGCTCAGCAGTCGGGGGGGAAGTCGTGAACACTGAAGCTTTCTTT. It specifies CASSAVGGEVVNTEAFF.

The CDR3 DNA reads as TGTGCCAGCAGTTTAAGTAGACAGTATCCCTACGAGCAGTACTTC. Protein product: CASSLSRQYPYEQYF. This sequence joins TRBV27 and TRBJ2-7; tentative D call: TRBD1 (5 bases). Trimming stripped 2 bases from V and 2 bases from J, with 13 bases between. The CDR3 consists of 15 residues. The germline V gene encodes CDR1 MNHEY and CDR2 SMNVEV (reference sequence).

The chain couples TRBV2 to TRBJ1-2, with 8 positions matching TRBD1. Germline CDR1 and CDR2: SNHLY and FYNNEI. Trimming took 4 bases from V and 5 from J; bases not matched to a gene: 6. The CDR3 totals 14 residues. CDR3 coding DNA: TGTGCCAGCAGTGGTCAGGGGGCGGGATATGGCTACACCTTC. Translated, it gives CASSGQGAGYGYTF.

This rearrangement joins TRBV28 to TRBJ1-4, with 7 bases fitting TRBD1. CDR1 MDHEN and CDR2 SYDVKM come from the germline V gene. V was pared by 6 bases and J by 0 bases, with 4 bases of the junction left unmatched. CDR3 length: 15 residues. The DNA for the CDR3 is TGTGCCAGCAGCCGTACAGGGGCAACTAATGAAAAACTGTTTTTT. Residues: CASSRTGATNEKLFF. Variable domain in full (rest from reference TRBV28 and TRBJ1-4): DVKVTQSSRYLVKRTGEKVFLECVQDMDHENMFWYRQDPGLGLRLIYFSYDVKMKEKGDIPEGYSVSREKKERFSLILESASTNQTSMYLCASSRTGATNEKLFFGSGTQLSVL.

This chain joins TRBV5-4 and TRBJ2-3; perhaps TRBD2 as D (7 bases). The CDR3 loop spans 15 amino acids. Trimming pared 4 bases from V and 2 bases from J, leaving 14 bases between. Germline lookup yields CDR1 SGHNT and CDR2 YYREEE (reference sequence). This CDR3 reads CASSRGGGDTDTQYF. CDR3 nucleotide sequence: TGTGCCAGCAGCCGAGGGGGGGGAGACACAGATACGCAGTATTTT.

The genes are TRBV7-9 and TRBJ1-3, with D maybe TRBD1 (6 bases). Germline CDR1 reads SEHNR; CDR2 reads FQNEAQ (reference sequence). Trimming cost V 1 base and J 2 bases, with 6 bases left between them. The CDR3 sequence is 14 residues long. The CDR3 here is CASSLDRAGNTIYF. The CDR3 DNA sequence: TGTGCCAGCAGCTTAGACAGGGCTGGAAACACCATATATTTT.

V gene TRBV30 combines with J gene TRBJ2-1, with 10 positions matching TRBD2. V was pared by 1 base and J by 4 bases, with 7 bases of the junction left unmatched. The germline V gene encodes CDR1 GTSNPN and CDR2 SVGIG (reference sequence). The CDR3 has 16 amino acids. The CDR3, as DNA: TGTGCCTGGAGTGGAGCGGGGGGGCCTCGGTACAATGAGCAGTTCTTC. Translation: CAWSGAGGPRYNEQFF. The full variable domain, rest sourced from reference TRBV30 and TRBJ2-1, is SQTIHQWPATLVQPVGSPLSLECTVEGTSNPNLYWYRQAAGRGLQLLFYSVGIGQISSEVPQNLSASRPQDRQFILSSKKLLLSDSGFYLCAWSGAGGPRYNEQFFGPGTRLTVL.

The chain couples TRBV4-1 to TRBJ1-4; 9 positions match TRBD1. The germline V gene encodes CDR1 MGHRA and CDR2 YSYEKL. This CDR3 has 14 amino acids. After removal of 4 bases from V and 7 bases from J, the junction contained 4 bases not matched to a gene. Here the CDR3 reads CASSRGQGGEKLFF. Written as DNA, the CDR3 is TGCGCCAGCAGCCGGGGACAGGGCGGTGAAAAACTGTTTTTT.

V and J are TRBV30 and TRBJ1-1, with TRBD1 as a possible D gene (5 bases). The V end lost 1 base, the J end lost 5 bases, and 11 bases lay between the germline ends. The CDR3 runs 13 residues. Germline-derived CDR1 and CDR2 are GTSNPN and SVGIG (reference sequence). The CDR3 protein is CAWSDGGGTEAFF. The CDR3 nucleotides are TGTGCCTGGAGTGACGGGGGTGGGACTGAAGCTTTCTTT.

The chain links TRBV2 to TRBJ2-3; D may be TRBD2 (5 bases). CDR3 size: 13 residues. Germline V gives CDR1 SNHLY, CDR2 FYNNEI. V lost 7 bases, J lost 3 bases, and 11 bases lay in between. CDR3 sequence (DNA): TGTGCCAGCACGAGGGCAGATACAGATACGCAGTATTTT. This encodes CASTRADTDTQYF.

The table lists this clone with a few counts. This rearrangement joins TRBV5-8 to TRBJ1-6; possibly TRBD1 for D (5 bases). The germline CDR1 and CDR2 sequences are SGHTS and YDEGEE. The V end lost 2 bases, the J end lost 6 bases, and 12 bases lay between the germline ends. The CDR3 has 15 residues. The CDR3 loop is CASSFLRTPNSPLHF. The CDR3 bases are TGTGCCAGCAGCTTCCTTCGGACACCTAATTCACCCCTCCACTTT.

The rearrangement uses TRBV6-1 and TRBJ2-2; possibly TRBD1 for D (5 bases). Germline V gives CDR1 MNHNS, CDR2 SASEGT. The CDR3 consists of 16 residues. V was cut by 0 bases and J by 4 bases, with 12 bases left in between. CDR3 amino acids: CASSEARQGGTGELFF. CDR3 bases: TGTGCCAGCAGTGAAGCTAGGCAGGGTGGCACCGGGGAGCTGTTTTTT.

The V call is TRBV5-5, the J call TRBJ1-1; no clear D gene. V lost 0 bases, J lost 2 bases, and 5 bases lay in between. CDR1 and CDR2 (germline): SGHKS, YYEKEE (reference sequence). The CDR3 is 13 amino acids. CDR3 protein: CASSLDSNTEAFF. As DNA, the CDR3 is TGTGCCAGCAGCTTGGATAGTAACACTGAAGCTTTCTTT.

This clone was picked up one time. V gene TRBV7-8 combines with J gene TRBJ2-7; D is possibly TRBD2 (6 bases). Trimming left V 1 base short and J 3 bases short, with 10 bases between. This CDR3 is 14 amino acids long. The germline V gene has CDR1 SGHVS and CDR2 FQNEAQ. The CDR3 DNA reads TGTGCCAGCAGCTTAGGTCTGGGGGGCTACGAGCAGTACTTC. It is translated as CASSLGLGGYEQYF.

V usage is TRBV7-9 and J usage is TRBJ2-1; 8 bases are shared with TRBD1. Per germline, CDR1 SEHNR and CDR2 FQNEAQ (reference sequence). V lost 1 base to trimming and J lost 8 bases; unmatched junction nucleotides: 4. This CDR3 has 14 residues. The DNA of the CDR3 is TGTGCCAGCAGCTTAGGACAGGGGAGAGATGAGCAGTTCTTC. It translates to CASSLGQGRDEQFF.

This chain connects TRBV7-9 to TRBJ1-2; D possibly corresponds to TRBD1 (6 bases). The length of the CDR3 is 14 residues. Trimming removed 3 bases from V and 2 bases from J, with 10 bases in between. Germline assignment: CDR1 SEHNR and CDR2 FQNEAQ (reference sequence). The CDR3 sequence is CASSFRTDNYGYTF. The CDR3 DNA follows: TGTGCCAGCAGCTTTAGGACAGACAACTATGGCTACACCTTC.

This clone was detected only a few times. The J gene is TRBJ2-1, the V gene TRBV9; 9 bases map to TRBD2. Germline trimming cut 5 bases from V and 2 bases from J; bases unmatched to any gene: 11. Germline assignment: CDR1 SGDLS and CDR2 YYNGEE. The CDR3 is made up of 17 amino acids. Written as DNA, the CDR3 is TGTGCCAGCAGGTCTAGCGGGGCCTCCGCTCCCTACAATGAGCAGTTCTTC. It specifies CASRSSGASAPYNEQFF.

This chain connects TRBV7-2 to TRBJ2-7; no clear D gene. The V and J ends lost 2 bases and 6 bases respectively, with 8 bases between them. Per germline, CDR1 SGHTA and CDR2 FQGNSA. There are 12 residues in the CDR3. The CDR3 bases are TGTGCCAGCAGCTTAACTTCATTCGAGCAGTACTTC. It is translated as CASSLTSFEQYF.

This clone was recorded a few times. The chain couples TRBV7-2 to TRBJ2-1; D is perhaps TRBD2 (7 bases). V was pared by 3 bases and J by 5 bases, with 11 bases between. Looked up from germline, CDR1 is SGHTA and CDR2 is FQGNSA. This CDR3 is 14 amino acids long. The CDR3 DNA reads TGTGCCAGCAGCTTGTCGGGGGGCGACAATGAGCAGTTCTTC. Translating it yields CASSLSGGDNEQFF.

CDR3 DNA: TGTGCCAGCAGTTTACAGGGATTCAGGTCTGGGGCCAACGTCCTGACTTTC. Protein: CASSLQGFRSGANVLTF. The chain combines TRBV28 with TRBJ2-6, with TRBD1 as a possible D gene (5 bases). Germline V gene lookup returns CDR1 MDHEN and CDR2 SYDVKM. Trimming left V 2 bases short and J 1 base short, with 12 bases between. The CDR3 extends over 17 amino acids.

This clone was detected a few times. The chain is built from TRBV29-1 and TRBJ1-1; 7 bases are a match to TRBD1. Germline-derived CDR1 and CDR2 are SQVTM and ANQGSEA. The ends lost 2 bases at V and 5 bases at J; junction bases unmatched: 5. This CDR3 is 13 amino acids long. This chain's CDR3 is CSVEPGGRTEAFF. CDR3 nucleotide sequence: TGCAGCGTTGAACCAGGGGGAAGGACTGAAGCTTTCTTT.

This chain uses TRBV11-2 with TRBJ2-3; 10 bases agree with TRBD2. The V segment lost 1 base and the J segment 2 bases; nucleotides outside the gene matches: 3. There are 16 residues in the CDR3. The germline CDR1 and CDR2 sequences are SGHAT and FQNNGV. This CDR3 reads CASSLGTSGFTDTQYF. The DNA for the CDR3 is TGTGCCAGCAGCTTAGGGACTAGCGGTTTCACAGATACGCAGTATTTT.